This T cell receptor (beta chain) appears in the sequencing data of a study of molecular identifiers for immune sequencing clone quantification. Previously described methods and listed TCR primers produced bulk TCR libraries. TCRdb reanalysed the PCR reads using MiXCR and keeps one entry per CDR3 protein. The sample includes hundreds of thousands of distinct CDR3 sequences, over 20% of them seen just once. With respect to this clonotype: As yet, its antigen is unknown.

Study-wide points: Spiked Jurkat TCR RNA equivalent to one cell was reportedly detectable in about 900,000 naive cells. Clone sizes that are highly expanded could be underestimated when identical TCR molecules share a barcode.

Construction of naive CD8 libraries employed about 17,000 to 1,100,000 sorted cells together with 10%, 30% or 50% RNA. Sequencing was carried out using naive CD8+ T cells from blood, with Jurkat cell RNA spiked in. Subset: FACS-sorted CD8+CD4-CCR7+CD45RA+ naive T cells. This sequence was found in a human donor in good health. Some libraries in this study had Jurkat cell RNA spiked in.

The CDR3 loop is CASSDFFTGGGYTEAFF. The CDR3 bases are TGTGCCAGCAGTGATTTCTTTACAGGGGGAGGTTACACTGAAGCTTTCTTT. This chain joins TRBV2 and TRBJ1-1; the match to TRBD1 covers 8 bases. Germline lookup yields CDR1 SNHLY and CDR2 FYNNEI. The CDR3 spans 17 residues. Trimming at V came to 3 bases and at J to 3 bases, leaving 12 bases not matched to a gene.